This is a list of T cell receptor beta chains from one sample in a study of tumor-infiltrating lymphocytes in primary liver carcinoma. TCRdb redid the calling of the multiplex PCR reads with MiXCR, one entry per CDR3 protein. This sample has more than 55,000 distinct CDR3 sequences, with 65% to 80% found just once. The sample taken for sequencing was liver tumor tissue from sampling region 2. These receptors were collected from a man in his forties with primary liver carcinoma and hepatitis B virus infection. The CDR3 runs from the conserved cysteine through the conserved F or W. Each record gives: CDR3 protein, CDR3 DNA, clone size, J gene, V gene, CDR3 length, D gene. A D gene is named only where the DNA matches it firmly. Some rows have no size entry. The others give once, few or many, or a class for an expanded clone.

CASSPHGGTYGQYF,TGCGCCAGCAGCCCCCACGGCGGGACATACGGGCAGTACTTC,-,TRBJ2-7,TRBV5-1,14,-
CASSHTVTNEKLFF,TGCGCCAGCAGCCACACAGTAACTAATGAAAAACTGTTTTTT,-,TRBJ1-4,TRBV4-1,14,-
CASGPQREGLDEQFF,TGTGCCAGCGGCCCGCAGCGGGAGGGATTGGATGAGCAGTTCTTC,-,TRBJ2-1,TRBV11-2,15,TRBD2
CSARTMGGVMYEQYF,TGCAGCGCTAGGACGATGGGGGGCGTAATGTATGAGCAGTACTTC,-,TRBJ2-7,TRBV29-1,15,-
CANSFVQGANYEQYF,TGTGCCAACAGTTTCGTACAGGGGGCGAACTACGAGCAGTACTTC,-,TRBJ2-7,TRBV12-3/TRBV12-4,15,TRBD1
CASSSSPDGTEAFF,TGTGCCAGCAGCTCTAGCCCCGATGGCACTGAAGCTTTCTTT,-,TRBJ1-1,TRBV7-9,14,-
CASSLDLAGVQDFYNEQFF,TGTGCCAGCAGCTTAGATCTAGCGGGAGTGCAGGACTTTTACAATGAGCAGTTCTTC,-,TRBJ2-1,TRBV7-8,19,TRBD2
CASTPHSNYDYAF,TGTGCCAGCACCCCCCACAGCAACTATGACTACGCCTTC,-,TRBJ1-2,TRBV6-5,13,-
CASSQEGGEYEQYF,TGCGCCAGCAGCCAAGAGGGGGGGGAGTACGAGCAGTACTTC,few,TRBJ2-7,TRBV4-1,14,TRBD2
CTSSFPGTSGTNNIQYF,TGCACCAGCAGCTTTCCCGGGACTAGCGGGACTAATAACATTCAGTACTTC,-,TRBJ2-4,TRBV11-1,17,TRBD2
CASSFIGTSGRAISGQFF,TGTGCCAGCAGTTTCATAGGGACTAGCGGGAGGGCCATCAGTGGGCAGTTCTTC,-,TRBJ2-1,TRBV12-3/TRBV12-4,18,TRBD2
CSVDPSGSSHSEQFF,TGCAGCGTCGACCCTAGCGGGAGCTCCCACAGTGAGCAGTTCTTC,-,TRBJ2-1,TRBV29-1,15,TRBD2
CQQPNSWRWKETQYF,TGCCAGCAGCCAAACTCCTGGCGGTGGAAAGAGACCCAGTACTTC,-,TRBJ2-5,TRBV11-2,15,-
CASNLLGEQFF,TGTGCCAGCAACCTTCTTGGTGAGCAGTTCTTC,-,TRBJ2-1,TRBV7-9,11,-
CASSSPLSGVFYNEQFF,TGCGCCAGTAGCAGCCCTCTATCGGGAGTCTTCTACAATGAGCAGTTCTTC,-,TRBJ2-1,TRBV5-1,17,-
CASGLSARRDTQYF,TGCGCCAGCGGTTTATCGGCGCGTAGAGATACGCAGTATTTT,-,TRBJ2-3,TRBV12-3/TRBV12-4,14,-
CANRQWGTRELSF,TGTGCCAACAGGCAATGGGGGACCCGGGAGCTGTCTTTT,-,TRBJ2-2,TRBV5-6,13,-
CASSPLAGSANTEELFF,TGTGCCAGCAGCCCATTGGCGGGAAGCGCGAACACCGAGGAGCTGTTCTTT,-,TRBJ2-2,TRBV5-5,17,-
CASRGTSGDTQYF,TGTGCCAGCAGGGGGACTAGCGGGGATACGCAGTATTTT,many,TRBJ2-3,TRBV28,13,TRBD2
CASSFDTLSTDTQYF,TGTGCCAGCAGCTTCGACACGCTTAGCACAGATACGCAGTATTTT,many,TRBJ2-3,TRBV7-9,15,-
CSVRTSGSWAETEYF,TGCAGCGTTCGGACTAGCGGGAGTTGGGCGGAGACCGAGTACTTC,-,TRBJ2-5,TRBV29-1,15,TRBD2
CATSESRNSYERYF,TGTGCCACCAGTGAATCCAGGAACTCCTACGAGCGGTACTTC,-,TRBJ2-7,TRBV6-1,14,-
CATGTGERRYTF,TGTGCCACCGGGACAGGCGAAAGGCGCTACACCTTC,-,TRBJ1-2,TRBV10-3,12,TRBD1
CASSEAIAGLAGANEQFF,TGTGCCAGCAGCGAAGCGATTGCCGGGCTAGCGGGAGCAAATGAACAGTTCTTC,-,TRBJ2-1,TRBV14,18,TRBD2
CAGGTGGTTEAFF,TGTGCCGGCGGCACAGGGGGGACTACTGAAGCTTTCTTT,-,TRBJ1-1,TRBV6-6,13,TRBD1
CTSSSRTIGELFF,TGTACCAGCAGTTCCCGTACAATCGGGGAGCTGTTTTTT,-,TRBJ2-2,TRBV6-5,13,-
CASSQETAPRVDTQYF,TGTGCCAGCAGCCAGGAGACCGCTCCCCGGGTTGATACGCAGTATTTT,many,TRBJ2-3,TRBV4-2,16,-
CASSSGQDTGELFF,TGTGCCAGCAGCTCGGGACAGGACACCGGAGAGCTGTTTTTT,-,TRBJ2-2,TRBV5-4,14,TRBD1
CASDRGNEQFF,TGTGCCAGTGACAGGGGCAATGAGCAGTTCTTC,few,TRBJ2-1,TRBV12-3/TRBV12-4,11,TRBD1
CAGSLVLLSYNEQFF,TGTGCCGGCAGCTTAGTCCTCCTCTCCTACAATGAGCAGTTCTTC,-,TRBJ2-1,TRBV11-2,15,-
CASSPGQGANEQFF,TGCGCCAGCAGCCCTGGACAGGGAGCGAATGAGCAGTTCTTC,few,TRBJ2-1,TRBV4-1,14,TRBD1
CTSADQLGVHTQYF,TGTACTAGTGCCGACCAATTAGGAGTGCATACGCAGTATTTT,-,TRBJ2-3,TRBV12-5,14,-